The 31 T cell receptor beta chains listed next were all sequenced from one sample in a study of T cell responses to AZD1222 COVID-19 vaccine. Method: immunoSEQ multiplex PCR; TCRdb's copy keeps in-frame clones and lacks some. Seen here are 180,000 or so clones, around 92% observed once, and the top ten hold 1.3%. The source was peripheral blood, collected 28 days after the second AZD1222 dose. Receptors were obtained from an adult who received the AZD1222 COVID-19 vaccine.

The chain couples TRBV2 to TRBJ2-7; D ambiguous. The V end lost 2 bases, the J end lost 3 bases, and 2 bases lay between the germline ends. Germline V gene sequence: CDR1 SNHLY, CDR2 FYNNEI. The CDR3 loop spans 11 amino acids. DNA for the CDR3: TGTGCCAGCAGTGAACGCTACGAGCAGTACTTC. Protein: CASSERYEQYF. The complete variable domain, with remaining parts taken from reference TRBV2 and TRBJ2-7, reads EPEVTQTPSHQVTQMGQEVILRCVPISNHLYFYWYRQILGQKVEFLVSFYNNEISEKSEIFDDQFSVERPDGSNFTLKIRSTKLEDSAMYFCASSERYEQYFGPGTRLTVT.

The chain recombines TRBV4-3 with TRBJ1-5; D gene uncertain. From germline, CDR1 is LGHNA and CDR2 YSLEER. V was clipped by 1 base and J by 5 bases, with 6 bases between them. The CDR3 loop spans 13 amino acids. The chain's CDR3 is CASSQGFHQPQHF. CDR3 DNA: TGCGCCAGCAGCCAAGGGTTCCATCAGCCCCAGCATTTT.

The V call is TRBV5-4, the J call TRBJ1-2, with unresolved D. The germline V gene encodes CDR1 SGHNT and CDR2 YYREEE (reference sequence). V was pared by 4 bases and J by 3 bases, with 16 bases between. The CDR3 is made up of 15 amino acids. The DNA of the CDR3 is TGTGCCAGCAGCCGCCGGGCCTCTGGGGACTATGGCTACACCTTC. Its translation is CASSRRASGDYGYTF.

This clone was counted once. V gene TRBV13 combines with J gene TRBJ2-3; 11 bases match TRBD1. V was pared by 7 bases and J by 5 bases, with 8 bases of the junction left unmatched. CDR3 size: 15 residues. CDR1 and CDR2 from the germline V gene are PRHDT and FYEKMQ (reference sequence). The CDR3 region is CASTSPGQGGDTQYF. The CDR3 DNA sequence: TGTGCCAGCACCAGCCCGGGACAGGGGGGAGATACGCAGTATTTT. Combining the CDR3 with reference TRBV13 and TRBJ2-3 gives the whole variable domain AAGVIQSPRHLIKEKRETATLKCYPIPRHDTVYWYQQGPGQDPQFLISFYEKMQSDKGSIPDRFSAQQFSDYHSELNMSSLELGDSALYFCASTSPGQGGDTQYFGPGTRLTVL.

This chain joins TRBV3-1 (or the pseudogene TRBV3-2) and TRBJ2-2; unclear D gene. The V end was cut by 2 bases, the J end by 9 bases, with 19 bases between. The CDR3 has 16 amino acids. Germline V gene sequence: CDR1 LGHDT, CDR2 YNNKEL (reference sequence). The CDR3 bases are TGTGCCAGCAGCCAATTTCGGTTTGGCCAGGTATGGGAGCTGTTTTTT. As protein: CASSQFRFGQVWELFF.

The chain links TRBV27 to TRBJ2-7; D gene ambiguous. With 4 bases removed from V and 0 bases from J, the gap between germline ends came to 7 bases. Germline V gene sequence: CDR1 MNHEY, CDR2 SMNVEV (reference sequence). CDR3 length equals 13 residues. The CDR3 loop is CASSYGRSYEQYF. DNA of the CDR3: TGTGCCAGCAGTTATGGCCGCTCCTACGAGCAGTACTTC.

This chain joins TRBV7-9 and TRBJ1-2; D may be TRBD1 (5 bases). This CDR3 is built from 17 residues. The germline CDR1 and CDR2 sequences are SEHNR and FQNEAQ (reference sequence). V was cut by 7 bases and J by 1 base, with 22 bases left in between. The CDR3: CASKDAGDALDNYGYTF. The CDR3 DNA sequence: TGTGCCAGCAAAGACGCCGGGGACGCCCTGGATAACTATGGCTACACCTTC.

V usage is TRBV29-1 and J usage is TRBJ2-7; tentatively, D is TRBD1 or TRBD2 (5 bases each). Germline-derived CDR1 and CDR2 are SQVTM and ANQGSEA. Trimming shortened V by 6 bases and J by 4 bases, and 13 bases separated the two germline ends. CDR3 size: 12 residues. The CDR3: CSVRTGGYEQYF. In DNA form, the CDR3 reads TGCAGCGTCCGTACAGGCGGGTACGAGCAGTACTTC.

The chain links TRBV4-1 to TRBJ1-1; TRBD1 agrees at 9 bases. Trimming took 0 bases from V and 4 from J; bases not matched to a gene: 3. This CDR3 has 15 amino acids. Germline CDR1 and CDR2: MGHRA and YSYEKL. CDR3 protein: CASSQERQGGTEAFF. CDR3 nucleotides: TGCGCCAGCAGCCAAGAGAGACAGGGGGGCACTGAAGCTTTCTTT.

The V and J genes are TRBV7-2 and TRBJ2-5, with 16 nucleotides matching TRBD2. From germline, CDR1 is SGHTA and CDR2 FQGNSA. The CDR3 covers 17 residues. J gave up 2 bases and V 5 bases, and 5 bases lay outside the gene matches. In nucleotides, the CDR3 is TGTGCCAGCAGCGTAGGGACTAGCGGGAGGGTACAAGAGACCCAGTACTTC. Its protein is CASSVGTSGRVQETQYF.

The V gene is TRBV11-2, the J gene TRBJ2-4; a possible D gene is TRBD1 (7 bases). Germline CDR1 and CDR2: SGHAT and FQNNGV. This CDR3 is built from 17 residues. Trimming shortened V by 5 bases and J by 0 bases, and 17 bases separated the two germline ends. The chain's CDR3 is CASSPIPGGRAKNIQYF. The CDR3 bases are TGTGCCAGCAGCCCAATCCCAGGGGGGCGAGCCAAAAACATTCAGTACTTC.

The chain joins TRBV4-1 to TRBJ2-7; 7 nucleotides line up with TRBD2. This CDR3 contains 17 residues. Trimming at V came to 4 bases and at J to 0 bases, leaving 12 bases not matched to a gene. Per germline, CDR1 MGHRA and CDR2 YSYEKL. In nucleotides, the CDR3 is TGCGCCAGCAGCCCGCTGGACGGGGCGGGAGTCTCCTACGAGCAGTACTTC. Translation: CASSPLDGAGVSYEQYF.

The chain employs TRBV24-1 and TRBJ2-6; D not resolved. CDR3 length: 16 amino acids. V lost 5 bases, J lost 0 bases, and 10 bases lay in between. Germline loops: CDR1 KGHDR, CDR2 SFDVKD. CDR3 sequence reads: CATSGRTYSGANVLTF. CDR3 DNA: TGTGCCACCAGTGGCCGGACCTACTCTGGGGCCAACGTCCTGACTTTC.

This clone was recorded once. The chain has TRBV11-1 and TRBJ2-3; 11 positions agree with TRBD2. Looked up from germline, CDR1 is SGHAT and CDR2 is FQDESV (reference sequence). This CDR3 comprises 14 residues. After removal of 5 bases from V and 6 bases from J, the junction contained 4 bases not matched to a gene. The CDR3 DNA is TGTGCCAGCAGCGAAAGACTAGCGGGGGATACGCAGTATTTT. The encoded protein is CASSERLAGDTQYF.

The V and J genes are TRBV6-1 and TRBJ2-1; D may be TRBD2 (7 bases). The CDR3 sequence is 17 residues long. The V gene lost 2 bases and the J gene lost 9 bases, with 23 bases spanning the gap. CDR1 is MNHNS, CDR2 SASEGT, per germline. CDR3 nucleotide sequence: TGTGCCAGCAGTGAATTAAGCGTAGGATGGGGAGGGGGTGAGCAGTTCTTC. It translates to CASSELSVGWGGGEQFF.

The chain couples TRBV3-1 (or the pseudogene TRBV3-2) to TRBJ1-3, with D hard to call. V was pared by 0 bases and J by 0 bases, with 3 bases between. Germline loops: CDR1 LGHDT, CDR2 YNNKEL (reference sequence). This CDR3 spans 14 amino acids. CDR3 DNA: TGTGCCAGCAGCCAAGACCTCTCTGGAAACACCATATATTTT. Protein: CASSQDLSGNTIYF.

The chain carries TRBV6-5 and TRBJ2-7; D unclear. Germline values: CDR1 MNHEY, CDR2 SVGAGI. The V gene lost 6 bases and the J gene lost 1 base, with 13 bases spanning the gap. The CDR3 has 14 residues. The chain's CDR3 is CASSPTVGSYEQYF. For the CDR3, the DNA is TGTGCCAGCAGCCCCACAGTCGGATCCTACGAGCAGTACTTC.

The V and J genes are TRBV5-8 and TRBJ1-2; possibly TRBD1 for D (6 bases). Germline V gene sequence: CDR1 SGHTS, CDR2 YDEGEE. Deletions cut 2 bases from V and 4 bases from J, with 9 bases between. CDR3 length equals 13 residues. CDR3 amino acids: CASSFPRGYGYTF. In DNA form, the CDR3 reads TGTGCCAGCAGCTTCCCCAGGGGCTATGGCTACACCTTC.

The chain couples TRBV27 to TRBJ1-6, with 10 positions matching TRBD1. The trim removed 2 bases at V and 7 bases at J, leaving 2 bases unmatched. CDR1 and CDR2 from the germline V gene are MNHEY and SMNVEV (reference sequence). The CDR3 sequence is 15 residues long. In DNA form, the CDR3 reads TGTGCCAGCAGTTTAGTGGGACAGGGGAATTCACCCCTCCACTTT. Its protein is CASSLVGQGNSPLHF.

The CDR3 DNA reads as TGCGCCAGCAGCTCTTGGGCCTCCCGTCCTAACTCCTATAATTCACCCCTCCACTTT. Protein product: CASSSWASRPNSYNSPLHF. This chain uses TRBV4-1 with TRBJ1-6, with D unresolved. CDR1 is MGHRA, CDR2 YSYEKL, per germline. Trimming removed 5 bases from V and 0 bases from J, with 20 bases in between. CDR3 length: 19 amino acids.

V and J are TRBV12-1 and TRBJ1-2. TRBV12-1 is reported as a pseudogene. This CDR3 is built from 16 residues. The CDR3: CASSLASPGPNYGYTF. In DNA, the CDR3 is TGTGCCAGCAGCTTGGCGAGTCCGGGTCCCAACTATGGCTACACCTTC.

V is TRBV9 and J is TRBJ1-2; D gene uncertain. CDR3 size: 16 residues. With 0 bases removed from V and 3 bases from J, the gap between germline ends came to 15 bases. CDR1 and CDR2 (germline): SGDLS, YYNGEE. CDR3 in DNA: TGTGCCAGCAGCGTAGCGGGCAGGTCAGAGGACTATGGCTACACCTTC. Translation gives CASSVAGRSEDYGYTF.

The chain recombines TRBV12-3 or TRBV12-4 with TRBJ1-1; D might be TRBD1 (6 bases). V gave up 8 bases and J gave up 8 bases, with 18 bases separating them. The CDR3 is made up of 13 amino acids. This CDR3 reads CASGLRDTGEAFF. CDR3 nucleotides: TGTGCCAGCGGCCTCCGGGACACCGGAGAAGCTTTCTTT.

The V gene is TRBV10-3, the J gene TRBJ2-2, with 10 bases matching TRBD1. V shed 6 bases and J 5 bases; nucleotides not matched to a gene: 9. The CDR3 has 16 amino acids. CDR1 is ENHRY and CDR2 is SYGVKD in the germline V gene. CDR3 DNA sequence: TGTGCCATCAGGGGACAGGGGATAACCTCAACCGGGGAGCTGTTTTTT. It codes for CAIRGQGITSTGELFF.

The J gene is TRBJ2-3, the V gene TRBV29-1; no reliable D call. CDR3 length: 16 amino acids. Germline CDR1 SQVTM, CDR2 ANQGSEA. V lost 0 bases to trimming and J lost 4 bases, with 17 bases between them. This CDR3 reads CSVEDRIASGSDTQYF. As DNA, the CDR3 is TGCAGCGTTGAAGATCGGATTGCGTCAGGATCAGATACGCAGTATTTT.

The chain carries TRBV30 and TRBJ2-2; D may be TRBD2 (6 bases). The CDR3 sequence is 13 residues long. In germline, CDR1 is GTSNPN, CDR2 SVGIG (reference sequence). V was trimmed by 8 bases and J by 1 base, leaving 11 bases between them. The CDR3 DNA reads as TGTGCCGTTGACGGGGGGAACACCGGGGAGCTGTTTTTT. Its translation: CAVDGGNTGELFF.

Here the CDR3 DNA reads TGTGCCAGCAGCTTAAAGCTGGCAGGGCATCAGCCCCAGCATTTT. Translation gives CASSLKLAGHQPQHF. The V call is TRBV7-2, the J call TRBJ1-5; D possibly corresponds to TRBD1 (5 bases). The CDR3 is 15 residues long. Germline CDR1 reads SGHTA; CDR2 reads FQGNSA. Trimming removed 2 bases from V and 5 bases from J, with 13 bases in between. Complete variable domain (other parts from reference TRBV7-2 and TRBJ1-5): GAGVSQSPSNKVTEKGKDVELRCDPISGHTALYWYRQSLGQGLEFLIYFQGNSAPDKSGLPSDRFSAERTGGSVSTLTIQRTQQEDSAVYLCASSLKLAGHQPQHFGDGTRLSIL.

The chain combines TRBV18 with TRBJ2-3; TRBD2 aligns across 9 bases. J lost 3 bases, V lost 1 base, and 5 bases had no gene match. Germline CDR1 KGHSH, CDR2 LQKENI. The CDR3 covers 16 residues. Here the CDR3 reads CASSPLDLAGTDTQYF. CDR3 sequence (DNA): TGTGCCAGCTCACCACTAGATCTAGCGGGAACAGATACGCAGTATTTT.

The chain joins TRBV4-1 to TRBJ1-5; D is unclear. CDR3 length equals 16 residues. V lost 0 bases to trimming and J lost 1 base, with 10 bases between them. Germline CDR1 reads MGHRA; CDR2 reads YSYEKL. The CDR3 reads CASSQDYARSNQPQHF. The DNA of the CDR3 is TGCGCCAGCAGCCAAGATTACGCCAGGAGCAATCAGCCCCAGCATTTT.

The chain combines TRBV5-4 with TRBJ1-5; the D is unclear. CDR1 and CDR2 from the germline V gene are SGHNT and YYREEE (reference sequence). This CDR3 region has 15 residues. The chain's CDR3 is CAVTMGGLSNQPQHF. The CDR3, as DNA: TGTGCAGTGACGATGGGTGGATTGAGCAATCAGCCCCAGCATTTT.

The chain has TRBV28 and TRBJ2-3; 14 bases are shared with TRBD2. Trimming took 3 bases from V and 4 from J; bases not matched to a gene: 6. The CDR3 totals 17 residues. Germline V gene lookup returns CDR1 MDHEN and CDR2 SYDVKM. CDR3 in amino acids: CASSLATSGRDPDTQYF. CDR3 bases: TGTGCCAGCAGTTTGGCGACTAGCGGGAGGGATCCAGATACGCAGTATTTT.